The 9 T cell receptor beta chains given below trace back to one sample, sequenced in a study of T and B cells in COVID-19 patients. TRB rearrangements were amplified by multiplex PCR with BIOMED2 TRB-A/B primers. TCRdb reprocessed the multiplex PCR reads via MiXCR and lists one record per CDR3 protein. In the table there are 15,000 to 20,000 distinct CDR3 sequences, over 25% of which are singletons. TRB was amplified from around 230-520 ng of blood genomic DNA. Sequencing used blood. Receptors originate from a human donor who had recovered from COVID-19.

This clonotype was counted at least ten times. The chain employs TRBV12-3 or TRBV12-4 and TRBJ2-2; no firm D call. V shed 0 bases and J shed 5 bases, with 7 bases lying between them. CDR3 length equals 14 residues. The CDR3 sequence is CASSLAWGTGELFF. CDR3 DNA: TGTGCCAGCAGTTTAGCGTGGGGAACCGGGGAGCTGTTTTTT.

Comments on this clonotype: At one boundary the junction diverges from the germline segment, which might be a read error. The rearrangement joins TRBV29-1 to TRBJ1-2; D possibly corresponds to TRBD1 (6 bases). CDR3 size: 16 residues. The germline V gene has CDR1 SQVTM and CDR2 ANQGSEA. CDR3 loop: CSVEDLGGRGDYGCTF. In DNA, the CDR3 is TGCAGCGTTGAAGATCTTGGAGGTAGGGGGGACTATGGCTGCACCTTC.

This clonotype is medium-sized (0.01 to 0.1%) by share. The chain joins TRBV6-1 to TRBJ2-6, with 8 bases aligning to TRBD1. CDR1 is MNHNS, CDR2 SASEGT, per germline. This CDR3 comprises 18 residues. With 7 bases clipped from V and 2 bases from J, the junction kept 13 bases outside the gene matches. The CDR3 sequence is CASNVGTGRTPGANVLTF. CDR3 nucleotide sequence: TGTGCCAGCAACGTCGGGACAGGACGAACCCCTGGGGCCAACGTCCTGACTTTC.

The rearrangement links TRBV5-1 to TRBJ2-7, with 9 bases aligning to TRBD2. Trimming cost V 0 bases and J 6 bases; bases outside gene matches: 13. The CDR3 contains 17 residues. CDR1 is SGHRS, CDR2 YFSETQ, per germline. The CDR3 loop reads CASSLGFEAGGSSEQYF. CDR3 sequence (DNA): TGCGCCAGCAGCTTGGGGTTCGAGGCGGGGGGGTCGAGCGAGCAGTACTTC.

V gene TRBV7-2 combines with J gene TRBJ2-1; 10 nucleotides agree with TRBD2. The CDR3 covers 15 residues. CDR1 and CDR2 from the germline V gene are SGHTA and FQGNSA. Losses at the gene ends were 5 bases for V and 4 bases for J; bases not matched to a gene: 5. The CDR3 DNA reads as TGTGCCAGCAGCCTAAGCGGGGGGGGATACAATGAGCAGTTCTTC. This translates into CASSLSGGGYNEQFF.

V usage is TRBV24-1 and J usage is TRBJ1-1, with 9 bases identical to TRBD1. This CDR3 is 14 amino acids long. V lost 12 bases, J lost 3 bases, and 10 bases stayed unmatched. CDR1 and CDR2 (germline): KGHDR, SFDVKD. The CDR3 spells CASYRGRDDTEAFF. DNA for the CDR3: TGTGCCTCCTACAGGGGGCGCGATGACACTGAAGCTTTCTTT.

This clonotype is medium-sized (0.01 to 0.1%) within its sample. V is TRBV19 and J is TRBJ2-2; TRBD1 aligns across 9 bases. The germline V gene encodes CDR1 LNHDA and CDR2 SQIVND (reference sequence). Germline trimming cut 4 bases from V and 6 bases from J; bases unmatched to any gene: 3. The CDR3 spans 14 residues. The DNA for the CDR3 is TGTGCCAGTAGTAGGACAGGGGTCCCCGGGGAGCTGTTTTTT. This gives the protein CASSRTGVPGELFF.

The chain is built from TRBV6-1 and TRBJ2-7; 7 nucleotides align to TRBD2. Germline CDR1 MNHNS, CDR2 SASEGT. The length of the CDR3 is 15 residues. J was trimmed by 6 bases and V by 3 bases; bases with no gene match: 11. CDR3 sequence (DNA): TGTGCCAGCAGTGAGGGGCCCCGGAGGGAGGGCGAGCAGTACTTC. Its translation: CASSEGPRREGEQYF.

The sample holds a few counts of this clonotype. This sequence joins TRBV29-1 and TRBJ2-3; TRBD2 matches 14 bases. The V segment lost 3 bases and the J segment 0 bases; nucleotides outside the gene matches: 8. This CDR3 comprises 18 residues. Germline V lookup: CDR1 SQVTM, CDR2 ANQGSEA. As DNA, the CDR3 is TGCAGCGTTGACTCCGGGACTAGCGGGAGTTGGAGCACAGATACGCAGTATTTT. It is translated as CSVDSGTSGSWSTDTQYF.